This T cell receptor (beta chain) was found in a study of preoperative IRX-2 immunotherapy in early breast cancer. Germline trimming cut 5 bases from V and 2 bases from J; bases unmatched to any gene: 11. The CDR3 length is 16 residues. Germline lookup yields CDR1 MDHEN and CDR2 SYDVKM. Clones were read by immunoSEQ multiplex PCR, and TCRdb kept only the in-frame ones, dropping some. The sample comprises about 26,000 clones, approximately 80% of which are singletons, and 1% to 1.5% rests with the top ten. As to treatment: preoperative locoregional IRX-2 cytokine immunotherapy. This phase Ib study tested locoregional IRX-2 cytokine immunotherapy given before surgery.

The sequence was collected from a human donor with breast cancer. V is TRBV28 and J is TRBJ1-2, with 7 bases matching TRBD1. Sequences were derived from lymph node tissue, sampled after IRX-2 immunotherapy. CDR3 loop: CASSTAGDSNNYGYTF. CDR3 coding DNA: TGTGCCAGCAGTACCGCCGGGGACAGCAACAACTATGGCTACACCTTC.